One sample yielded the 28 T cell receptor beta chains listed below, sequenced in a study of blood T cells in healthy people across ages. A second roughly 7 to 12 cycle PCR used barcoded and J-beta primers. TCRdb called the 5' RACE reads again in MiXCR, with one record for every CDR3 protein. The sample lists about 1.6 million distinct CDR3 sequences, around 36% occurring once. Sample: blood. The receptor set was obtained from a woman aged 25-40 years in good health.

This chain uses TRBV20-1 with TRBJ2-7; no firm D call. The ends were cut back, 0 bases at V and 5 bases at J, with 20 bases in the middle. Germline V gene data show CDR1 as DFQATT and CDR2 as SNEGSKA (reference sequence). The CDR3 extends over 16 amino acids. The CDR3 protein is CSARDVEQGISDEQYF. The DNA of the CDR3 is TGCAGTGCTAGAGACGTGGAGCAAGGGATTTCGGACGAGCAGTACTTC.

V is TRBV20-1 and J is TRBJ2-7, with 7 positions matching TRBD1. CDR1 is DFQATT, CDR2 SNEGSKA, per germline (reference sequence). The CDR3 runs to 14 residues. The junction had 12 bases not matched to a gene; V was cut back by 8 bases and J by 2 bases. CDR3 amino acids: CSTTVRTGPYEQYF. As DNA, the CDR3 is TGCAGTACTACTGTTAGGACAGGACCCTACGAGCAGTACTTC.

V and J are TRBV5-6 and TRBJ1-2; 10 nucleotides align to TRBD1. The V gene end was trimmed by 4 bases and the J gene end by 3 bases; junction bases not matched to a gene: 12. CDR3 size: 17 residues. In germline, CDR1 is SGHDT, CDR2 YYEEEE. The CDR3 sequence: CASSPRQGAHRDYGYTF. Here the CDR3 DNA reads TGTGCCAGCAGCCCTCGACAGGGGGCCCATCGAGACTATGGCTACACCTTC.

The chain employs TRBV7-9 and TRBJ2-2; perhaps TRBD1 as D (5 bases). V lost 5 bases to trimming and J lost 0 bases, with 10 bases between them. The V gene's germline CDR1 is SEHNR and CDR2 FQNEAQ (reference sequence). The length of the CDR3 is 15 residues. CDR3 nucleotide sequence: TGTGCCAGCAGCATAGGGGCAGCGAACACCGGGGAGCTGTTTTTT. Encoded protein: CASSIGAANTGELFF.

CDR3 loop: CASKTSGGIEQYF. The CDR3 DNA follows: TGTGCCAGCAAAACTAGCGGGGGAATCGAGCAGTACTTC. The chain recombines TRBV12-3 or TRBV12-4 with TRBJ2-7, with 11 bases lining up with TRBD2. The CDR3 covers 13 residues. V shed 7 bases and J 6 bases; nucleotides not matched to a gene: 5.

CDR3 sequence (DNA): TGTGCCAGCAGCCACCGGACTAGCCCGACCTACAATGAGCAGTTCTTC. It translates to CASSHRTSPTYNEQFF. This chain connects TRBV3-1 to TRBJ2-1; TRBD2 matches at 8 bases. The junction had 6 bases not matched to a gene; V was cut back by 3 bases and J by 2 bases. Looked up from germline, CDR1 is LGHDT and CDR2 is YNNKEL (reference sequence). CDR3 size: 16 residues.

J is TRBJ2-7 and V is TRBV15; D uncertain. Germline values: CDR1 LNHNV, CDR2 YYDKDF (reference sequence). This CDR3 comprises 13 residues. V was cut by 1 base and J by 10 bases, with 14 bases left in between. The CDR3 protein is CATSRASKGSQYF. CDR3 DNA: TGTGCCACCAGCAGAGCCTCCAAGGGCTCCCAGTACTTC.

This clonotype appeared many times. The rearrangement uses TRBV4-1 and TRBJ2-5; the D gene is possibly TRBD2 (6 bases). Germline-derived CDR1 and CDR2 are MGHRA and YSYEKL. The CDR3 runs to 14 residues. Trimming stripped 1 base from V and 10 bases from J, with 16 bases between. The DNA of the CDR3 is TGCGCCAGCAGCCAAGTCGGCGGGGTAGAGGACCAGTACTTC. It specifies CASSQVGGVEDQYF.

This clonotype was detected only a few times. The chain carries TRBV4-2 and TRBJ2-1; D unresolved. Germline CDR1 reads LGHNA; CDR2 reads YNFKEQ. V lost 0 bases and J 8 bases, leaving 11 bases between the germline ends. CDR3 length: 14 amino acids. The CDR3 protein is CASSQEETIDEQFF. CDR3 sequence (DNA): TGTGCCAGCAGCCAAGAGGAAACTATTGATGAGCAGTTCTTC.

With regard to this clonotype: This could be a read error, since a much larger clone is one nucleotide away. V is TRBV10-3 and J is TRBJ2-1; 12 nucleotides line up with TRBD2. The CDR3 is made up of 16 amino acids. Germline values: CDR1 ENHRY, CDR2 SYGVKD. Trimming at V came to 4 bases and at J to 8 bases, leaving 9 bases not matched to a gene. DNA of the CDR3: TGTGCCATCAGTGGAGTCCTAGCGGGGGGGCCCCATGAGCAGTTCTTC. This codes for CAISGVLAGGPHEQFF.

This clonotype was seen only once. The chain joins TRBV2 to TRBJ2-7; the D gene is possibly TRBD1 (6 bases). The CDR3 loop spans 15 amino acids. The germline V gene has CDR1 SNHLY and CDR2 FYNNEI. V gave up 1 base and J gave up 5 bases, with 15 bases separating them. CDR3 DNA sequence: TGTGCCAGCAGTGAAGGATGGCAGGGGTTCAACGAGCAGTACTTC. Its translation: CASSEGWQGFNEQYF.

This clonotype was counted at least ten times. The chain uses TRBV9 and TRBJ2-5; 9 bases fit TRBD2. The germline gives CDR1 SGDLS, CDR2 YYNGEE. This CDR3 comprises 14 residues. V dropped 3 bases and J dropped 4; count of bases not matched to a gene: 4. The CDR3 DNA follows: TGTGCCAGCAGCGCCCAGACTAGCGGAGAGACCCAGTACTTC. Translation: CASSAQTSGETQYF.

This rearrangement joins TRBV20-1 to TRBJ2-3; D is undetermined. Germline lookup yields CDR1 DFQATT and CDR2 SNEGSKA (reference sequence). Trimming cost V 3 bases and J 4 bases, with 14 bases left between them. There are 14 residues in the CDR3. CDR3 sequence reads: CSASRSDGADTQYF. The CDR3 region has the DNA TGCAGTGCTAGCAGGAGCGATGGCGCAGATACGCAGTATTTT.

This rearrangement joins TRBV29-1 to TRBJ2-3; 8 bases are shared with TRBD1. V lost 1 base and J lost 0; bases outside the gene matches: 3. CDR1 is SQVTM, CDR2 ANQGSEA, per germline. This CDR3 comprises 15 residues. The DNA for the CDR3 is TGCAGCGTTGAAGCATGGACAGGGAGCACAGATACGCAGTATTTT. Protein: CSVEAWTGSTDTQYF.

CDR3 nucleotides: TGTGCCAGCATCCCCCCAAGGGTCGGTGAGGGTCGGTACGAGCAGTACTTC. This codes for CASIPPRVGEGRYEQYF. The genes are TRBV7-8 and TRBJ2-7; D is possibly TRBD2 (5 bases). Germline V gives CDR1 SGHVS, CDR2 FQNEAQ. V shed 7 bases and J shed 4 bases, with 26 bases lying between them. The CDR3 sequence is 17 residues long.

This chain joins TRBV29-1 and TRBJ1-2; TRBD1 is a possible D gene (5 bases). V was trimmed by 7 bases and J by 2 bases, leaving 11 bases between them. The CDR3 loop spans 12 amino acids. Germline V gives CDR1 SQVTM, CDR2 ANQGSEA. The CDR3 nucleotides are TGCAGCGGCGGGACCGAAAACTATGGCTACACCTTC. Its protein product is CSGGTENYGYTF.

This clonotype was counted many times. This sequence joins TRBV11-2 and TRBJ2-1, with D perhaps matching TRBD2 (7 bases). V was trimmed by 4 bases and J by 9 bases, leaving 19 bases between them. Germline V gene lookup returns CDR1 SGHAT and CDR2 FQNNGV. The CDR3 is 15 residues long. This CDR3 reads CASSSLGGAVGEQFF. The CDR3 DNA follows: TGTGCCAGCAGCTCATTGGGGGGGGCTGTGGGTGAGCAGTTCTTC.

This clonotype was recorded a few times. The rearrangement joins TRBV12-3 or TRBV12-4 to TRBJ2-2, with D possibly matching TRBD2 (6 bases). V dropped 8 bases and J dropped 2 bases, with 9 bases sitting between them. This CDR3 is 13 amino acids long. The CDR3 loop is CASLRGNTGELFF. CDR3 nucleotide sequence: TGTGCCAGCCTGCGGGGTAACACCGGGGAGCTGTTTTTT.

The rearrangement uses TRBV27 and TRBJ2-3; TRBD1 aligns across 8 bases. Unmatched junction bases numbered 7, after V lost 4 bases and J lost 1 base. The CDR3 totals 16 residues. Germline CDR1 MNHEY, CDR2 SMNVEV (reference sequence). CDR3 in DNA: TGTGCCAGCAGTTCCTTCGGACAGGGAGGCACAGATACGCAGTATTTT. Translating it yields CASSSFGQGGTDTQYF.

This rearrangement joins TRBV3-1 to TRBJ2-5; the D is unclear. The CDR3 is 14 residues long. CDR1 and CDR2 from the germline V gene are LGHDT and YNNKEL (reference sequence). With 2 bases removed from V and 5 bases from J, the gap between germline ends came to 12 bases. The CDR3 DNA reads TGTGCCAGCAGCCAAAGAGATAGCCTCGAGACCCAGTACTTC. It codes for CASSQRDSLETQYF.

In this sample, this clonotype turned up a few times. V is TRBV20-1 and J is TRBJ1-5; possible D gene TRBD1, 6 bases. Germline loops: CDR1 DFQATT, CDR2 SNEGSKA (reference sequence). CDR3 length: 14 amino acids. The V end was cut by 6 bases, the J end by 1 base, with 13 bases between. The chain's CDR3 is CSAEQGRSNQPQHF. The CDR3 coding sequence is TGCAGTGCCGAACAGGGAAGGAGCAATCAGCCCCAGCATTTT.

CDR3 nucleotide sequence: TGTGCCATCAGGGCGGGACTAGCGGGAGATACGCAGTATTTT. Protein product: CAIRAGLAGDTQYF. The chain has TRBV10-3 and TRBJ2-3; 12 nucleotides align to TRBD2. The length of the CDR3 is 14 residues. Germline CDR1 ENHRY, CDR2 SYGVKD. Trimming took 6 bases from V and 5 from J; bases not matched to a gene: 3.

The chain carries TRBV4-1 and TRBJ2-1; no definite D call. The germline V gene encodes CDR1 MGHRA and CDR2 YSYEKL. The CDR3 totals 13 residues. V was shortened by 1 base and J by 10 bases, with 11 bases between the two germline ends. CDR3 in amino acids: CASSQVNNGEQFF. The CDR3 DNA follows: TGCGCCAGCAGCCAAGTGAACAACGGCGAGCAGTTCTTC.

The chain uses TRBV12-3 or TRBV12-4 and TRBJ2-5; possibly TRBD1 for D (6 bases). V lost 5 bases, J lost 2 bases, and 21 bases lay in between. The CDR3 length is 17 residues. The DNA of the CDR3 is TGTGCCAGCAGTCCCGCCCCAGGGGACGCCACTCAAGAGACCCAGTACTTC. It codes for CASSPAPGDATQETQYF.

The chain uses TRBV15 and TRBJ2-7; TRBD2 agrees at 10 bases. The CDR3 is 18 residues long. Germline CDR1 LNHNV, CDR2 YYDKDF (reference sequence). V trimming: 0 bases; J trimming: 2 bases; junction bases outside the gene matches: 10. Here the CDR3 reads CATSRDPPSGRCPYEQYF. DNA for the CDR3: TGTGCCACCAGCAGAGATCCCCCTAGCGGGAGATGCCCCTACGAGCAGTACTTC.

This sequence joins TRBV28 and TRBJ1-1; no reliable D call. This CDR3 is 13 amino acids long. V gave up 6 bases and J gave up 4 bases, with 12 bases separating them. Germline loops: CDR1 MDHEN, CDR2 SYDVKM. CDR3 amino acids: CASRGQSPTEAFF. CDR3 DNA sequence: TGTGCCAGCAGAGGCCAGAGTCCCACTGAAGCTTTCTTT.

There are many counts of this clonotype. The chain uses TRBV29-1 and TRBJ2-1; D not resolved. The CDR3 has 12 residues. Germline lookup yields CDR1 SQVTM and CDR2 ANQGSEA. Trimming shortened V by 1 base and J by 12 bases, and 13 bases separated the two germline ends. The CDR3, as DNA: TGCAGCGTTGAAGTCGGCGGTACGCTGCAGTTCTTC. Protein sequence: CSVEVGGTLQFF.

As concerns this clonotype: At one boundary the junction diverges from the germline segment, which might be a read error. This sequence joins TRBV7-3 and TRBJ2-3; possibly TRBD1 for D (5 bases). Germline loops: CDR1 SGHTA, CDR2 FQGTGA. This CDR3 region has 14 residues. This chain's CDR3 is CAGRPTGSTDTQYF. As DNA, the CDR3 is TGTGCCGGCAGACCAACAGGCTCCACAGATACGCAGTATTTT.